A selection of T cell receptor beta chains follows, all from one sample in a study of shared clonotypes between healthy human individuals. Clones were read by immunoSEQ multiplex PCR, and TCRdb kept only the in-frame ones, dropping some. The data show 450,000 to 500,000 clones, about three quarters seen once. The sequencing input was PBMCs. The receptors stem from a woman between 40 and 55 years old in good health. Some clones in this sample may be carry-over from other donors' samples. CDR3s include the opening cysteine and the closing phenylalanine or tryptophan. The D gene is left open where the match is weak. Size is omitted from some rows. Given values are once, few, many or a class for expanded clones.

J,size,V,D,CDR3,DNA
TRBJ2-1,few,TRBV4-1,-,CASSQESSVNEQFF,TGCGCCAGCAGCCAAGAAAGTAGCGTAAATGAGCAGTTCTTC
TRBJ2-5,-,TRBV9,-,CASSVGSVQGGGETQYF,TGTGCCAGCAGCGTCGGGTCCGTCCAGGGGGGCGGGGAGACCCAGTACTTC
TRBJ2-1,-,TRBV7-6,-,CASSLAGPRSEQFF,TGTGCCAGCAGCTTAGCGGGACCACGATCTGAGCAGTTCTTC
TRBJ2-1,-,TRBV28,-,CASSPPGLNEQFF,TGCGCCAGCAGTCCACCTGGCCTCAATGAGCAGTTCTTC
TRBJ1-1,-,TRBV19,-,CASEVNTEAFF,TGTGCCAGTGAAGTGAACACTGAAGCTTTCTTT
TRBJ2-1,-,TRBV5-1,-,CASSFDLVGEQFF,TGCGCCAGCAGCTTTGACCTAGTAGGTGAGCAGTTCTTC
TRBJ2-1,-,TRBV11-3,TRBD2,CASSSTSGANNEQFF,TGTGCCAGCAGCTCTACTAGCGGGGCGAACAATGAGCAGTTCTTC
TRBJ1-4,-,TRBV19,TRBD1,CASSISPTGGLEKLFF,TGTGCCAGTAGTATTTCCCCGACAGGGGGCCTAGAAAAACTGTTTTTT
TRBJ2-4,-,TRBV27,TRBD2,CASSSGRTQSGAKNIQYF,TGTGCCAGCAGTAGCGGGAGAACCCAATCGGGTGCCAAAAACATTCAGTACTTC
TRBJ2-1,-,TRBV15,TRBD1,CATSPRDRGYNEQFF,TGTGCCACCAGCCCCCGGGACAGGGGATACAATGAGCAGTTCTTC
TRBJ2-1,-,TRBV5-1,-,CASSRDSKPYNEQFF,TGCGCCAGCAGTCGGGACTCCAAACCTTACAATGAGCAGTTCTTC
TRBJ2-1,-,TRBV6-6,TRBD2,CASSLAGGPYNEQFF,TGTGCCAGCAGTTTAGCGGGAGGGCCGTACAATGAGCAGTTCTTC
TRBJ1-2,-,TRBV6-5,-,CASSNTGDANYGYTF,TGTGCCAGCTCAAACACCGGGGACGCTAACTATGGCTACACCTTC
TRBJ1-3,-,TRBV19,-,CASTWTGGNTIYF,TGTGCCAGTACCTGGACGGGGGGAAACACCATATATTTT
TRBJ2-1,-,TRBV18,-,CASGFFYNEQFF,TGTGCCAGTGGATTCTTCTACAATGAGCAGTTCTTC
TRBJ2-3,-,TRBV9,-,CASSVPDSTDTQYF,TGTGCCAGCAGCGTACCCGACAGCACAGATACGCAGTATTTT
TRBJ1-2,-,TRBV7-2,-,CASSPTGGDGYGYTF,TGTGCCAGCAGCCCGACGGGGGGCGATGGCTATGGCTACACCTTC
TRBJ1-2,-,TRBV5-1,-,CASSSGQPRYGYTF,TGCGCCAGCAGCTCCGGGCAGCCGCGCTATGGCTACACCTTC
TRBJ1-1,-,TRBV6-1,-,CASSFRNTEAFF,TGTGCCAGCAGTTTCAGAAACACTGAAGCTTTCTTT
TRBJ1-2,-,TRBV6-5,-,CATRGTGDYTF,TGTGCCACGAGGGGGACGGGCGACTACACCTTC
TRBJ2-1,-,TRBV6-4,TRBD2,CASSDSSSGSWSEQFF,TGTGCCAGCAGTGACTCTTCTAGCGGGAGTTGGAGTGAGCAGTTCTTC
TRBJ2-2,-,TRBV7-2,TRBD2,CASSLVGRGYTGELFF,TGTGCCAGCAGCTTAGTGGGGAGGGGTTACACCGGGGAGCTGTTTTTT
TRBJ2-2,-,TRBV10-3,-,CAISRDGAAGELFF,TGTGCCATCAGCCGGGACGGTGCTGCCGGGGAGCTGTTTTTT
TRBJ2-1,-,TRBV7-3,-,CASSLFPSGNEQFF,TGTGCCAGCAGCTTATTCCCAAGCGGGAATGAGCAGTTCTTC
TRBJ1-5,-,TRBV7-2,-,CASSIRGGQPQHF,TGTGCCAGCAGCATTCGTGGGGGTCAGCCCCAGCATTTT
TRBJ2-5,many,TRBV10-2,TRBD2,CASSLAGVETQYF,TGCGCCAGCAGTCTAGCGGGAGTAGAGACCCAGTACTTC
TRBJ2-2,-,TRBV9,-,CASSARSSNTGELFF,TGTGCCAGCAGCGCACGTAGCTCGAACACCGGGGAGCTGTTTTTT
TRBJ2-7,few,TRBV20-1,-,CSVKGGYEQYF,TGCAGTGTAAAGGGGGGCTACGAGCAGTACTTC
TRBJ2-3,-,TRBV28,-,CASSPETGGNTDTQYF,TGTGCCAGCAGCCCCGAAACAGGTGGCAACACAGATACGCAGTATTTT
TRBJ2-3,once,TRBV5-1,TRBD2,CASSAGTSASTDTQYF,TGCGCCAGCAGCGCCGGGACTAGCGCAAGCACAGATACGCAGTATTTT
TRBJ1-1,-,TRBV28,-,CASSPRPMNTEAFF,TGTGCCAGCAGCCCCAGGCCAATGAACACTGAAGCTTTCTTT
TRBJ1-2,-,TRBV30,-,CAWITRRTGVSGYTF,TGTGCCTGGATAACGCGGAGGACCGGTGTCAGTGGCTACACCTTC
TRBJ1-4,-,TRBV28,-,CASQKRGSGTNEKLFF,TGTGCCAGCCAAAAGCGGGGTTCAGGAACTAATGAAAAACTGTTTTTT
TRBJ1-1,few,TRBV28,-,CASSWMRVGTEAFF,TGTGCCAGCAGTTGGATGAGGGTGGGTACTGAAGCTTTCTTT
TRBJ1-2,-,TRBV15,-,CATSPSQPDGAHYGYTF,TGTGCCACCAGCCCCTCGCAACCGGACGGTGCGCACTATGGCTACACCTTC
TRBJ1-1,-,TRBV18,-,CASSPRGGTEAFF,TGTGCCAGCTCACCTCGGGGGGGGACTGAAGCTTTCTTT
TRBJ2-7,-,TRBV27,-,CASSPGTYEQYF,TGTGCCAGCAGCCCCGGCACCTACGAGCAGTACTTC
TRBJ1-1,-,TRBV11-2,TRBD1,CASSSMTGGKDTEAFF,TGTGCCAGCAGCTCAATGACAGGGGGCAAGGACACTGAAGCTTTCTTT
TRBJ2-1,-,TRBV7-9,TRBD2,CASGTSVYNEQFF,TGTGCCAGCGGGACTAGCGTCTACAATGAGCAGTTCTTC
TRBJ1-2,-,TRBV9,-,CASSVATGGSYGYTF,TGTGCCAGCAGCGTAGCGACAGGAGGGAGCTATGGCTACACCTTC
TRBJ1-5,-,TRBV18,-,CASSPSRARGQPQHF,TGTGCCAGCTCACCTTCCCGGGCTAGAGGACAGCCCCAGCATTTT
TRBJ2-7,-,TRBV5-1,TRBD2,CASSLGTSGSYEQYF,TGCGCCAGCAGCTTAGGGACTAGCGGGAGTTACGAGCAGTACTTC
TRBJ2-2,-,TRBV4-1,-,CASSQEIPIGVTGELFF,TGCGCCAGCAGCCAAGAAATCCCAATCGGGGTTACCGGGGAGCTGTTTTTT
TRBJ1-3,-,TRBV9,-,CASSVAIGMTMSNLTGNTIYF,TGTGCCAGCAGCGTAGCTATTGGGATGACTATGTCTAACCTTACTGGAAACACCATATATTTT
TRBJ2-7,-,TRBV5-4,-,CASSPDGPYEQYF,TGTGCCAGCAGCCCGGACGGGCCCTACGAGCAGTACTTC
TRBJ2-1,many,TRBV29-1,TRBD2,CSVEGRASGRAAWSSYNEQFF,TGCAGCGTTGAGGGACGGGCTAGCGGGAGGGCCGCCTGGAGCTCCTACAATGAGCAGTTCTTC
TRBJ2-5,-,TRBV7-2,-,CASSLGAQETQYF,TGTGCCAGCAGCTTAGGGGCACAAGAGACCCAGTACTTC